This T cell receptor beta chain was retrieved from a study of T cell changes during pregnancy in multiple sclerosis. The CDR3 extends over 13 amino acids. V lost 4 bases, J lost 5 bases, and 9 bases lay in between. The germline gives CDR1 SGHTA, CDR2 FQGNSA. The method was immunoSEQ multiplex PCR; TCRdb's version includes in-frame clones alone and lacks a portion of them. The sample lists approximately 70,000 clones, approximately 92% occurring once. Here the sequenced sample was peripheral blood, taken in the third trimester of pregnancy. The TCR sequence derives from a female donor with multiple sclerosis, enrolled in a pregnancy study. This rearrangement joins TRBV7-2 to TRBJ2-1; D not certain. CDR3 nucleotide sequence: TGTGCCAGCAGCTACTACTTGAACAATGAGCAGTTCTTC. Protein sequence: CASSYYLNNEQFF. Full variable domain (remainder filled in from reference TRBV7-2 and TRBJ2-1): GAGVSQSPSNKVTEKGKDVELRCDPISGHTALYWYRQSLGQGLEFLIYFQGNSAPDKSGLPSDRFSAERTGGSVSTLTIQRTQQEDSAVYLCASSYYLNNEQFFGPGTRLTVL.